A selection of T cell receptor beta chains follows, all from one sample in a study of T-cell reconstitution after alpha-beta-depleted transplantation in children. TCRdb independently ran MiXCR on the PCR reads; one entry per CDR3 protein. The table shows more than 300,000 distinct CDR3 sequences, with roughly 15% occurring only once. The sample was PBMCs, mostly from graft donor cells, taken 360 days after TCRalphabeta/CD19-depleted stem cell transplant. These receptors were collected from a male patient aged 2 to 9 who had a stem cell transplant for acute lymphoblastic leukemia, so the T cells may come from the graft donor. CDR3s include the opening cysteine and the closing phenylalanine or tryptophan. A D gene is named only where the DNA matches it firmly. Some rows mark clone size as missing; the rest say once, few, many or name a class of expanded clone.

-	TRBV7-9	many	TRBJ2-7	TGTGCCAGCAGCGGTGGGACGAGAAGCTCCTACGAGCAGTACTTC	CASSGGTRSSYEQYF
-	TRBV18	few	TRBJ2-5	TGTGCCAGCTCAACTGCTGGGGGAGCCCAGTACTTC	CASSTAGGAQYF
TRBD2	TRBV7-9	-	TRBJ2-7	TGTGCCAGCAGCGACGGGACTAGCGACGCCTACGAGCAGTACTTC	CASSDGTSDAYEQYF
-	TRBV29-1	few	TRBJ2-1	TGCAGCGTTGAAAGGGGAGGAAGTGAGCAGTTCTTC	CSVERGGSEQFF
TRBD2	TRBV5-6	-	TRBJ2-1	TGTGCCAGCAGCTTGGCCCTAGCGGGATCCGATGAGCAGTTCTTC	CASSLALAGSDEQFF
-	TRBV9	-	TRBJ2-3	TGTGCCAGCAGCGTTCTGACAACTAGCACAGATACGCAGTATTTT	CASSVLTTSTDTQYF
TRBD2	TRBV4-3	-	TRBJ2-7	TGCGCCAGCAGCCGGCACCTAGCGGGAGGGCCCCACGAGCAGTACTTC	CASSRHLAGGPHEQYF
-	TRBV2	-	TRBJ2-5	TGTGCCAGCAGTGAAAGGGTAGGGGTTGAGGAGACCCAGTACTTC	CASSERVGVEETQYF
TRBD1	TRBV7-9	-	TRBJ1-6	TGTGCCAGCAGCTTAAGGACAGGTGCCTCCTATAATTCACCCCTCCACTTT	CASSLRTGASYNSPLHF
-	TRBV12-3/TRBV12-4	few	TRBJ2-1	TGTGCCAGCAGGTCCGGTAATGAGCAGTTCTTC	CASRSGNEQFF
-	TRBV7-6	-	TRBJ2-3	TGTGCCAGCAGCTTCAGGCTAGCGCAGAAATCTAGCACAGATACGCAGTATTTT	CASSFRLAQKSSTDTQYF
-	TRBV7-9	-	TRBJ2-1	TGTGCCAGCAGCTTAGAGGCGGTAGAGCAGTTCTTC	CASSLEAVEQFF
TRBD2	TRBV5-1	many	TRBJ2-7	TGCGCCAGCGAGGGGACTAGCGGGGGACTCTCCTACGAGCAGTACTTC	CASEGTSGGLSYEQYF
TRBD2	TRBV20-1	-	TRBJ2-2	TGCAGTGCTCGAGACTCGATAGCGGGAGGGCAAACCGGGGAGCTGTTTTTT	CSARDSIAGGQTGELFF
TRBD2	TRBV4-1	-	TRBJ2-1	TGCGCCAGCAGCCTGGGACTAGCGGGAGTTCCGTCCTACAATGAGCAGTTCTTC	CASSLGLAGVPSYNEQFF
TRBD2	TRBV11-3	few	TRBJ2-1	TGTGCCAGCAGCTTAGGGGCTAGCGGGAGATACAATGAGCAGTTCTTC	CASSLGASGRYNEQFF
TRBD2	TRBV20-1	many	TRBJ2-3	TGCAGCGGAACCGGGACTAGCGGGAGGGCAGATACGCAGTATTTT	CSGTGTSGRADTQYF
-	TRBV12-3/TRBV12-4	few	TRBJ2-1	TGTGCCAGCAGTTTTAAGGAGAACAATGAGCAGTTCTTC	CASSFKENNEQFF
-	TRBV6-4	few	TRBJ1-4	TGTGCCAGCAGTCTCCCAATCCTCCTAAACCCACGGGTCCCCATTGCAACTAATGAAAAACTGTTTTTT	CASSLPILLNPRVPIATNEKLFF
-	TRBV4-1	-	TRBJ1-4	TGCGCCAGCAGCCGCCTCAGGGGAGGACAAGAAAAACTGTTTTTT	CASSRLRGGQEKLFF
TRBD2	TRBV29-1	-	TRBJ2-1	TGCAGCGTTGATAGCGGGAGGGTCAATGAGCAGTTCTTC	CSVDSGRVNEQFF
-	TRBV2	few	TRBJ1-4	TGTGCCAGCACCCAGTTTAATGAAAAACTGTTTTTT	CASTQFNEKLFF
-	TRBV12-3/TRBV12-4	few	TRBJ2-1	TGTGCCAGCAGTCTAGGGGGGTGGTACTCCTCCTACAATGAGCAGTTCTTC	CASSLGGWYSSYNEQFF
TRBD1	TRBV2	-	TRBJ2-3	TGTGCCAGCTCTACAGACAGGGGTAGTAACACAGATACGCAGTATTTT	CASSTDRGSNTDTQYF
-	TRBV6-2/TRBV6-3	few	TRBJ1-2	TGTGCCAGCAGTTTTGGGAGCCTTAACTATGGCTACACCTTC	CASSFGSLNYGYTF
-	TRBV12-3/TRBV12-4	-	TRBJ2-2	TGTGCCAGCAGTTTTTCGGTCGGCACCGGGGAGCTGTTTTTT	CASSFSVGTGELFF